The source of this T cell receptor (beta chain) is a study of STAT3 mutations in large granular lymphocyte leukemia. For the study at large: Roughly half of the longitudinally sequenced T-LGLL patients carried detectable canonical activating STAT3 mutations.

Some clones are missing from TCRdb's copy, which holds only in-frame ones; the method was immunoSEQ multiplex PCR. The sample records around 10,000 clones, 85% to 90% being singletons. The germline CDR1 and CDR2 sequences are SGHDN and FVKESK. This CDR3 region has 16 residues. V shed 1 base and J shed 8 bases, with 20 bases lying between them. Details on this clone: Its specificity is not known.

Study-level points and caveats: Samples missed the first appearance of the clone. In T-cell large granular lymphocyte leukemia, about half of patients showed multiple immunodominant subclonotypes.

The chain carries TRBV14 and TRBJ1-2; D may be TRBD1 (6 bases). Material: peripheral blood mononuclear cells. This TCR was recovered from a man between 60 and 75 years old with T-cell large granular lymphocyte leukemia. Some clones in this sample may be carry-over from other donors' samples. CDR3 in DNA: TGTGCCAGCAGCCAAGCTAAGGGGGGACGATGGAGCGGCTACACCTTC. It specifies CASSQAKGGRWSGYTF.